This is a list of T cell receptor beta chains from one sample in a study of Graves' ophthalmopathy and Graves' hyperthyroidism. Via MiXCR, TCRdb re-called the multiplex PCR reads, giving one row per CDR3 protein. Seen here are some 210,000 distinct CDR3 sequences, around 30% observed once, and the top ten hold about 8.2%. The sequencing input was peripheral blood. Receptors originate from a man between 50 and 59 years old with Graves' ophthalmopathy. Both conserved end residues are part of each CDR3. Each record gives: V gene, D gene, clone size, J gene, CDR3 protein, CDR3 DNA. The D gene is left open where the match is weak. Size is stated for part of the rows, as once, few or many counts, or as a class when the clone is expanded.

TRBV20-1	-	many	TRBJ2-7	CSARLDGSSYEQYF	TGCAGTGCTAGATTGGACGGTTCCTCCTACGAGCAGTACTTC
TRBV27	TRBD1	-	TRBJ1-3	CAGSLSGGGNTIYF	TGTGCCGGCAGTTTATCAGGGGGTGGAAACACCATATATTTT
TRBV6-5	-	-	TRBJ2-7	CASSYSNPGNYEQYF	TGTGCCAGCAGTTACTCGAATCCGGGGAACTACGAGCAGTACTTC
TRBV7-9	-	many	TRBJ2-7	CASSQPDSSYEQYF	TGTGCCAGCAGCCAGCCGGACAGCTCCTACGAGCAGTACTTC
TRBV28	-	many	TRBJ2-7	CASRHGTNYEQYF	TGTGCCAGCAGGCACGGGACAAACTACGAGCAGTACTTC
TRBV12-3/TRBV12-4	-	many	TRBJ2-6	CASSFSPGANVLTF	TGTGCCAGCAGTTTCTCTCCCGGGGCCAACGTCCTGACTTTC
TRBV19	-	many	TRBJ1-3	CASMDLNTGNTIYF	TGTGCCAGTATGGACTTAAACACTGGAAACACCATATATTTT
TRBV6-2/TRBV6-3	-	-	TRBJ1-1	CASSPHQPDTEAFF	TGTGCCAGCAGTCCCCATCAACCGGACACTGAAGCTTTCTTT
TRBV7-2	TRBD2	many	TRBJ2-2	CASSLVSLAGGPSGELFF	TGTGCCAGCAGCTTAGTTTCCCTAGCGGGGGGTCCCTCCGGGGAGCTGTTTTTT
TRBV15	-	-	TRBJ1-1	CATSSEQGNTEAFF	TGTGCCACCAGCAGTGAACAGGGGAACACTGAAGCTTTCTTT
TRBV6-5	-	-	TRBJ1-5	CASSYPPGNQPQHF	TGTGCCAGCAGTTACCCCCCTGGCAATCAGCCCCAGCATTTT
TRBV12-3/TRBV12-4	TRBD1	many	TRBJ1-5	CASSGQGFKPQHF	TGTGCCAGCAGTGGACAGGGGTTCAAGCCCCAGCATTTT
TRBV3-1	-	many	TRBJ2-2	CASRGAGRDTGELFF	TGTGCCAGCAGGGGTGCAGGGCGAGACACCGGGGAGCTGTTTTTT
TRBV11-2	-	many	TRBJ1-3	CASSPPFLGTDGNTIYF	TGTGCCAGCAGCCCACCATTCCTCGGGACGGATGGAAACACCATATATTTT
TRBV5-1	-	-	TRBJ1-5	CASSLTGISNQPQHF	TGCGCCAGCAGCCTTACAGGGATTAGCAATCAGCCCCAGCATTTT
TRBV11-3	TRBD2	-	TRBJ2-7	CASSGRTSGPYEQYF	TGTGCCAGCAGCGGGAGGACTAGCGGACCCTACGAGCAGTACTTC
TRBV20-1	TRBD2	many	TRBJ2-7	CSAARLAGVYYEQYF	TGCAGTGCCGCCCGTCTAGCGGGAGTCTACTACGAGCAGTACTTC
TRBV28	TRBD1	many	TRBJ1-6	CASSQTTGRSSPLHF	TGTGCCAGCAGTCAGACGACAGGGAGGAGTTCACCCCTCCACTTT
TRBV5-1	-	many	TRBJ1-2	CASSLDGRNYGYTF	TGCGCCAGCAGCTTGGACGGCAGGAACTATGGCTACACCTTC
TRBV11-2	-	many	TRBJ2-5	CASSLDNQETQYF	TGTGCCAGCAGCCTAGACAACCAAGAGACCCAGTACTTC
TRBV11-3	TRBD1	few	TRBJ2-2	CASSQSRQGPTELFF	TGTGCCAGCAGCCAATCCCGACAGGGGCCGACAGAGCTGTTTTTT
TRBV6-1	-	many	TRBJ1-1	CASSGPQVVNTEAFF	TGTGCCAGCAGTGGTCCTCAGGTGGTGAACACTGAAGCTTTCTTT
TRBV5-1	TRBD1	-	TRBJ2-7	CASSLEGTGNYEQYF	TGCGCCAGCAGCTTGGAAGGGACAGGGAACTACGAGCAGTACTTC
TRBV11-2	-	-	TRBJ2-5	CASSLFRAPRETQYF	TGTGCCAGCAGCTTATTCCGGGCCCCGAGGGAGACCCAGTACTTC
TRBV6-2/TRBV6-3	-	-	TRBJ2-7	CASMRSRVTYEQYF	TGTGCCAGCATGAGGTCCCGGGTGACCTACGAGCAGTACTTC
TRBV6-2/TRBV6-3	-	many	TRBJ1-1	CASSLQTGQREAFF	TGTGCCAGCAGTCTGCAGACTGGACAGCGCGAAGCTTTCTTT
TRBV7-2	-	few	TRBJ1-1	CASLQGMNTEAFF	TGTGCCAGCCTCCAGGGAATGAACACTGAAGCTTTCTTT
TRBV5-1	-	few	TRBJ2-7	CASSSDAGSDYEQYF	TGCGCCAGCAGCTCGGACGCGGGAAGTGACTACGAGCAGTACTTC
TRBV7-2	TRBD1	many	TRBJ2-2	CASSSGTALFTGELFF	TGTGCCAGCAGCTCCGGGACAGCACTTTTCACCGGGGAGCTGTTTTTT
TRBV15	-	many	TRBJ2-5	CATSRVQETQYF	TGTGCCACCAGCAGAGTACAAGAGACCCAGTACTTC
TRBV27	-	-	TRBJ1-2	CASSSLTGVNYGYTF	TGTGCCAGCAGTTCGCTGACAGGAGTTAACTATGGCTACACCTTC
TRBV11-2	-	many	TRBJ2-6	CASSLDTGVGANVLTF	TGTGCCAGCAGCTTAGATACTGGGGTTGGGGCCAACGTCCTGACTTTC
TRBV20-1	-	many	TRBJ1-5	CSAIGHPKEPQHF	TGCAGTGCTATAGGACACCCCAAAGAGCCCCAGCATTTT
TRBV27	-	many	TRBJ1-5	CASSYRDNQPQHF	TGTGCCAGCAGTTACCGGGACAATCAGCCCCAGCATTTT
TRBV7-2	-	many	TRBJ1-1	CASSLTGKNTEAFF	TGTGCCAGCAGCCTCACAGGGAAGAACACTGAAGCTTTCTTT
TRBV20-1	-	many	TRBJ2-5	CSARRDGETQYF	TGCAGTGCTAGACGGGACGGGGAGACCCAGTACTTC
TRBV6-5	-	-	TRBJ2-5	CASSYGGGEWETQYF	TGTGCCAGCAGTTACGGAGGGGGCGAGTGGGAGACCCAGTACTTC
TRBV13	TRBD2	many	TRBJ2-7	CASSPGTSGTIWF	TGTGCCAGCAGCCCCGGGACTAGCGGGACTATTTGGTTC
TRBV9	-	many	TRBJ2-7	CASSVGKPRPYEQYF	TGTGCCAGCAGCGTAGGAAAACCTCGTCCCTACGAGCAGTACTTC
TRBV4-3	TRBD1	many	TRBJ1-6	CASSQVHRGINSPLHF	TGCGCCAGCAGCCAAGTCCACAGGGGGATAAATTCACCCCTCCACTTT
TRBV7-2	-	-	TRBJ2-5	CASSLAVGETQYF	TGTGCCAGCAGCTTAGCGGTAGGAGAGACCCAGTACTTC
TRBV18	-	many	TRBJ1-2	CASSPDALGYTF	TGTGCCAGCTCACCGGACGCCCTTGGCTACACCTTC
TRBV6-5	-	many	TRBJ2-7	CASRGEYEQYF	TGTGCCAGCAGGGGGGAGTACGAGCAGTACTTC
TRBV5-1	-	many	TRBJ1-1	CASSPARTGWDTEAFF	TGCGCCAGCAGCCCGGCGCGAACCGGTTGGGACACTGAAGCTTTCTTT
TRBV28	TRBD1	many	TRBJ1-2	CASTQNRGINGYTF	TGTGCCAGCACCCAAAACAGGGGGATCAATGGCTACACCTTC
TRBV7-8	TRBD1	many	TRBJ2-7	CASSSRDRGRVEQYF	TGTGCCAGCAGCTCCCGGGACAGGGGGCGGGTCGAGCAGTACTTC
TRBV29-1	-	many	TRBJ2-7	CSVEDVGGRSSYEQYF	TGCAGCGTTGAAGACGTCGGGGGCCGCAGCTCCTACGAGCAGTACTTC
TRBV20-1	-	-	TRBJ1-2	CSAPVGGIGGYTF	TGCAGTGCCCCCGTGGGGGGCATAGGTGGCTACACCTTC
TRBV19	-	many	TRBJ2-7	CASSAYGGVGEQYF	TGTGCCAGTAGTGCCTACGGAGGAGTGGGAGAGCAGTACTTC
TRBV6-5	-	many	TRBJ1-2	CASSRPQGRLNYGYTF	TGTGCCAGCAGTCGCCCACAGGGTCGGCTTAACTATGGCTACACCTTC
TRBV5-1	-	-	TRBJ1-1	CASSLLGTDTEAFF	TGCGCCAGCAGCTTACTGGGGACGGACACTGAAGCTTTCTTT
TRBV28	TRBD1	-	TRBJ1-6	CATKAPRGPDSPLHF	TGTGCCACCAAAGCACCGAGGGGGCCTGATTCACCCCTCCACTTT
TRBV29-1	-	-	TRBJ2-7	CSVEVSGNYEQYF	TGCAGCGTTGAGGTGTCAGGTAACTACGAGCAGTACTTC